Presented here are 20 T cell receptor beta chains from one specimen sequenced in a study of blood T cell repertoires in COVID-19. Using immunoSEQ multiplex PCR, the repertoire was profiled, and TCRdb retains in-frame clones only, with some absent. The sample has roughly 240,000 clones, around nine tenths seen once. The specimen sequenced was peripheral blood. The receptors were gathered from a woman in her sixties or seventies who had recovered from COVID-19.

The rearrangement uses TRBV28 and TRBJ2-1; TRBD2 might be the D (6 bases). CDR1 is MDHEN, CDR2 SYDVKM, per germline. The CDR3 sequence is 13 residues long. Trimming took off 9 bases at V and 1 base at J, with 10 bases between the two ends. CDR3 amino acids: CASWAGSYNEQFF. The CDR3 DNA is TGTGCCAGTTGGGCGGGGTCCTACAATGAGCAGTTCTTC.

In its sample, this clone was seen once. V is TRBV7-2 and J is TRBJ2-2, with unresolved D. The CDR3 spans 14 residues. Germline V gene data show CDR1 as SGHTA and CDR2 as FQGNSA. V was cut by 4 bases and J by 4 bases, with 10 bases left in between. The CDR3 DNA reads as TGTGCCAGCAGCTACTCCCTAGGCACCGGGGAGCTGTTTTTT. Its translation is CASSYSLGTGELFF.

The gene calls are TRBV18 and TRBJ2-5; 9 bases line up with TRBD1. Germline CDR1 reads KGHSH; CDR2 reads LQKENI. V lost 5 bases, J lost 4 bases, and 8 bases stayed unmatched. CDR3 length: 15 residues. The CDR3 coding sequence is TGTGCCAGCTCAGACTACAGGGGGCTCGGAGAGACCCAGTACTTC. It is translated as CASSDYRGLGETQYF.

This chain uses TRBV19 with TRBJ2-6; 12 nucleotides agree with TRBD1. The CDR3 totals 17 residues. Germline CDR1 is LNHDA and CDR2 is SQIVND (reference sequence). The V gene end was trimmed by 4 bases and the J gene end by 4 bases; junction bases not matched to a gene: 5. Written as DNA, the CDR3 is TGTGCCAGTAGTAGGGGACAGGGGGCGCCAGGGGCCAACGTCCTGACTTTC. This encodes CASSRGQGAPGANVLTF.

This clone was detected only a few times. CDR3 nucleotide sequence: TGTGCCAGCACCAGGAACCTTAACTATGGCTACACCTTC. Translating it yields CASTRNLNYGYTF. This chain uses TRBV6-5 with TRBJ1-2; no definite D call. V was pared by 7 bases and J by 1 base, with 10 bases between. The length of the CDR3 is 13 residues. Germline CDR1 and CDR2: MNHEY and SVGAGI.

This rearrangement joins TRBV5-1 to TRBJ1-2, with 7 bases lining up with TRBD1. The junction had 1 base not matched to a gene; V was cut back by 2 bases and J by 0 bases. Looked up from germline, CDR1 is SGHRS and CDR2 is YFSETQ. The CDR3 contains 14 residues. DNA of the CDR3: TGCGCCAGCAGCTTAACAGGGGCTAACTATGGCTACACCTTC. Translated: CASSLTGANYGYTF.

For this clone: The germline gene is not matched at one end of the junction; a read error may be the cause. The V call is TRBV7-7, the J call TRBJ2-5; 7 bases line up with TRBD2. Germline V CDR1 and CDR2: SSHAT, FNYEAQ (reference sequence). The CDR3 is 14 amino acids. DNA of the CDR3: TGTGCTAGCAGCTTGCGGGGGAACCAAGAGACCCAGTACTTC. Protein: CASSLRGNQETQYF.

The gene calls are TRBV27 and TRBJ2-1, with no clear D. Germline lookup yields CDR1 MNHEY and CDR2 SMNVEV (reference sequence). V lost 3 bases to trimming and J lost 4 bases, with 13 bases between them. The CDR3 consists of 15 residues. CDR3 sequence: CASSLYQAPYNEQFF. CDR3 bases: TGTGCCAGCAGTTTGTATCAGGCCCCTTACAATGAGCAGTTCTTC.

As for this clone: Sequence at one end of the junction differs from germline and may be a read error. The V and J genes are TRBV6-1 and TRBJ1-5, with TRBD1 identical over 7 bases. The CDR3 totals 15 residues. Germline V gene lookup returns CDR1 MNHNS and CDR2 SASEGT. The DNA of the CDR3 is TGTGCCAGCAGAGAAGGGGGCAGTGGCAATCAGCCCCAGCATTTT. Its protein is CASREGGSGNQPQHF.

This clone has only a few counts. The rearrangement joins TRBV7-8 to TRBJ2-7, with 7 bases fitting TRBD2. The CDR3 is 14 amino acids. Germline lookup yields CDR1 SGHVS and CDR2 FQNEAQ. Germline trimming cut 1 base from V and 10 bases from J; bases unmatched to any gene: 10. CDR3 sequence: CASSLGGGARDQYF. CDR3 in DNA: TGTGCCAGCAGCTTAGGGGGAGGGGCCCGTGATCAGTACTTC.

The chain couples TRBV2 to TRBJ2-7; D perhaps matches TRBD1 (6 bases). This CDR3 has 16 residues. V was shortened by 7 bases and J by 1 base, with 20 bases between the two germline ends. Germline CDR1 reads SNHLY; CDR2 reads FYNNEI. The CDR3 loop is CASTGYRDYSSYEQYF. The DNA of the CDR3 is TGTGCCAGCACAGGATACAGGGATTACTCGTCCTACGAGCAGTACTTC.

This chain uses TRBV5-1 with TRBJ1-1, with D possibly being TRBD1 (6 bases). CDR3 length equals 14 residues. Germline V gene sequence: CDR1 SGHRS, CDR2 YFSETQ. V lost 5 bases and J lost 3, with 14 bases in between. The CDR3 region has the DNA TGCGCCAGCAGACTTCAGGGGTCGGACACTGAAGCTTTCTTT. It translates to CASRLQGSDTEAFF.

This chain joins TRBV3-1 (or the pseudogene TRBV3-2) and TRBJ1-1; D unresolved. The CDR3 is made up of 15 amino acids. V was pared by 1 base and J by 4 bases, with 13 bases between. Germline V CDR1 and CDR2: LGHDT, YNNKEL (reference sequence). CDR3 residues: CASSQGLFPGTEAFF. CDR3 sequence (DNA): TGTGCCAGCAGCCAAGGGTTATTCCCGGGCACTGAAGCTTTCTTT.

The rearrangement joins TRBV2 to TRBJ2-5; 7 bases are a match to TRBD1. CDR3 length equals 13 residues. Germline trimming cut 7 bases from V and 1 base from J; bases unmatched to any gene: 3. Germline lookup yields CDR1 SNHLY and CDR2 FYNNEI. CDR3 residues: CASTRDSQETQYF. The DNA for the CDR3 is TGTGCCAGCACCCGGGACAGCCAAGAGACCCAGTACTTC.

The chain joins TRBV9 to TRBJ1-6; 8 positions match TRBD1. V lost 2 bases and J lost 8; bases outside the gene matches: 0. The CDR3 spans 13 residues. Germline V gene sequence: CDR1 SGDLS, CDR2 YYNGEE. CDR3: CASSVDRDSPLHF. The CDR3, as DNA: TGTGCCAGCAGCGTGGACAGGGATTCACCCCTCCACTTT. Filled out from reference TRBV9 and TRBJ1-6, the complete variable domain reads DSGVTQTPKHLITATGQRVTLRCSPRSGDLSVYWYQQSLDQGLQFLIQYYNGEERAKGNILERFSAQQFPDLHSELNLSSLELGDSALYFCASSVDRDSPLHFGNGTRLTVT.

J is TRBJ2-1 and V is TRBV18; 10 bases map to TRBD2. The V and J ends lost 6 bases and 2 bases, in that order; junction bases with no gene match: 4. The germline V gene has CDR1 KGHSH and CDR2 LQKENI. CDR3 size: 15 residues. The CDR3 sequence: CASSPLAGAYNEQFF. In DNA form, the CDR3 reads TGTGCCAGCTCTCCTCTAGCGGGGGCCTACAATGAGCAGTTCTTC.

The chain couples TRBV4-1 to TRBJ1-5; 8 positions match TRBD1. This CDR3 spans 15 amino acids. CDR1 and CDR2 (germline): MGHRA, YSYEKL. Trimming took 2 bases from V and 9 from J; bases not matched to a gene: 9. CDR3 in amino acids: CASSQIGQGVVPQHF. For the CDR3, the DNA is TGCGCCAGCAGCCAAATCGGACAGGGTGTAGTGCCCCAGCATTTT.

This chain connects TRBV7-9 to TRBJ1-1; D call uncertain. This CDR3 contains 14 residues. V lost 0 bases and J 4 bases, leaving 9 bases between the germline ends. Germline V gene lookup returns CDR1 SEHNR and CDR2 FQNEAQ (reference sequence). Here the CDR3 reads CASSLADAGTEAFF. DNA for the CDR3: TGTGCCAGCAGCTTAGCGGACGCGGGCACTGAAGCTTTCTTT.

V usage is TRBV7-2 and J usage is TRBJ2-3; D perhaps matches TRBD2 (5 bases). V gave up 5 bases and J gave up 0 bases, with 15 bases separating them. The germline V gene encodes CDR1 SGHTA and CDR2 FQGNSA. The CDR3 runs 16 residues. The CDR3 DNA reads as TGTGCCAGCAGCAGGCGGGCGGCCACTAGCACAGATACGCAGTATTTT. Translation: CASSRRAATSTDTQYF.

The CDR3 sequence is CASSLFGQGNTGELFF. For the CDR3, the DNA is TGTGCCAGCAGTTTATTTGGACAGGGAAACACCGGGGAGCTGTTTTTT. The V and J genes are TRBV28 and TRBJ2-2, with 8 bases fitting TRBD1. The CDR3 runs 16 residues. Germline V gene lookup returns CDR1 MDHEN and CDR2 SYDVKM. V lost 1 base and J lost 2; bases outside the gene matches: 3. The full variable domain, completed using reference TRBV28 and TRBJ2-2, is DVKVTQSSRYLVKRTGEKVFLECVQDMDHENMFWYRQDPGLGLRLIYFSYDVKMKEKGDIPEGYSVSREKKERFSLILESASTNQTSMYLCASSLFGQGNTGELFFGEGSRLTVL.